These 4 T cell receptor beta chains came from one sample sequenced in a study of CD4 T cells in relation to SARS-CoV-2 and coronaviruses. Assay: immunoSEQ multiplex PCR; the TCRdb copy retains only in-frame clones and omits some. The sample carries about 37,000 clones, roughly 90% recorded once. The sample consisted of memory CD4+ T cells from PBMCs. Every receptor here comes from an adult with COVID-19.

V and J are TRBV24-1 and TRBJ2-6, with D unclear. Germline CDR1 reads KGHDR; CDR2 reads SFDVKD. The CDR3 length is 16 residues. V lost 5 bases to trimming and J lost 0 bases, with 10 bases between them. The CDR3 DNA is TGTGCCACCAGTGCGCCAGCCCTCTCTGGGGCCAACGTCCTGACTTTC. Translated: CATSAPALSGANVLTF.

This chain links TRBV19 with TRBJ1-1, with D possibly being TRBD1 (5 bases). V was shortened by 1 base and J by 8 bases, with 14 bases between the two germline ends. Looked up from germline, CDR1 is LNHDA and CDR2 is SQIVND (reference sequence). This CDR3 spans 14 amino acids. The CDR3 DNA follows: TGTGCCAGTAGTATAGGGGAGTGGGGCCCGGAAGCTTTCTTT. Translated, it gives CASSIGEWGPEAFF.

V is TRBV3-1 (or the pseudogene TRBV3-2) and J is TRBJ2-7, with unresolved D. Germline assignment: CDR1 LGHDT and CDR2 YNNKEL (reference sequence). The CDR3 is 14 amino acids. V was shortened by 4 bases and J by 1 base, with 11 bases between the two germline ends. CDR3 region: CASSRFRGSYEQYF. In nucleotides, the CDR3 is TGTGCCAGCAGCCGATTTAGAGGTTCCTACGAGCAGTACTTC.

V is TRBV7-9 and J is TRBJ2-1; weak D call: TRBD2 (6 bases). The V gene lost 3 bases and the J gene lost 6 bases, with 9 bases spanning the gap. CDR1 is SEHNR and CDR2 is FQNEAQ in the germline V gene (reference sequence). CDR3 length: 13 amino acids. The CDR3 DNA sequence: TGTGCCAGCAGCTTGGGGGGAACCAATGAGCAGTTCTTC. Protein: CASSLGGTNEQFF.